This T cell receptor beta chain was identified during a study of shared clonotypes between healthy human individuals. CD8 cells regarded as naive lacked CD45RO, were positively chosen for CCR7, and omitted terminally differentiated effector memory CD45RA+ cells. Only in-frame clones appear in the TCRdb table, and some are missing; sequencing was by immunoSEQ multiplex PCR. The sample has about 2.1 million clones, 80% to 95% seen once. This clone was detected once. Per germline, CDR1 MNHEY and CDR2 SMNVEV (reference sequence). The length of the CDR3 is 14 residues. Trimming left V 4 bases short and J 3 bases short, with 12 bases between.

J is TRBJ2-5 and V is TRBV27, with D possibly matching TRBD2 (5 bases). The clonotype was recovered from a man between 18 and 29 years old in good health. Some clones in this sample may be carry-over from other donors' samples. Sequencing was done on a sample of naive CD8+ T cells from PBMCs. The CDR3 nucleotides read TGTGCCAGCAGTTCCGGACTGCCCAAAGAGACCCAGTACTTC. This sequence encodes CASSSGLPKETQYF.